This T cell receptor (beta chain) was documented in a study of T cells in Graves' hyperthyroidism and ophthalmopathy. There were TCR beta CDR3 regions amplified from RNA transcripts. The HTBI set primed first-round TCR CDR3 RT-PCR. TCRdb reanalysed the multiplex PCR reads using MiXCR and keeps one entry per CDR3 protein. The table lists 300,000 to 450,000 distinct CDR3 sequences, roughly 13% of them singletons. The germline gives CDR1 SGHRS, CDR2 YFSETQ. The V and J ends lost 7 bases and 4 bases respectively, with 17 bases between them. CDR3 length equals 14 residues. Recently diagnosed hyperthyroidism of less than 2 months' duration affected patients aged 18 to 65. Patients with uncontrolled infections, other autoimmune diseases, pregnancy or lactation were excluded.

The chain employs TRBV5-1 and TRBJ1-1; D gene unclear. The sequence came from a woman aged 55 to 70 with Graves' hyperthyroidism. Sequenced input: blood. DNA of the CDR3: TGCGCCAGCTCTTCGGAGTACGGGAGCACTGAAGCTTTCTTT. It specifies CASSSEYGSTEAFF.